This T cell receptor (beta chain) was identified during a study of tumor and adjacent non-tumor tissue in lung cancer (dated by TCRdb to the late 2010s). In the study overall: The cohort included around twelve adenocarcinoma, a couple of squamous cell carcinoma and 1 small cell lung cancer patients. In total, sequencing yielded 130,000,000 or so productive TCRbeta reads, which works out to an average of around 4.2 million reads per sample. TCRbeta CDR3 sequencing was performed on thirty paired specimens, with one tumor sample and one normal lung sample collected per patient. The study compared bulk TCRbeta repertoires from lung tumor tissue and matched distant non-tumor lung tissue of some 14 lung cancer patients. The approximately 15 patients were aged about 30 to 80 years, included 10 men and 5 women, and had TNM stage I to III disease. The investigation overall reported the following: The top 100 clones made up a significantly larger cumulative share of the repertoire in normal lung than in tumor tissue. TCR diversity was significantly higher in younger patients, and higher tumor TCR diversity was associated with shorter overall and disease-free survival. The sequencing platform is not named in the methods, and unique molecular identifiers are not mentioned. Because peripheral blood was not sequenced, blood TCRbeta repertoires in the lung cancer patients of the study were not examined. Only around 15 patients were included in the cohort, and the need for larger samples and more detailed clinical data was noted by the authors. Tumor tissue showed significantly higher TCR diversity (inverse Simpson) than normal lung tissue, at about 410 vs 180 (P = 0.0075, Mann-Whitney U test).

Reading the germline V gene gives CDR1 MNHEY and CDR2 SVGAGI. Clipping removes 5 bases from V and 4 bases from J, with 5 as the unmatched junction base count. The CDR3 is 14 residues long, ends included. Solely the CDR3 DNA is kept, with 42 bases framed from the first base. The library came from multiplex PCR. The listed sequencing device is Illumina HiSeq 2500. TCRbeta libraries were built by three rounds of nested PCR using primers (Table S4), following protocols modified from ARM-PCR. Before sequencing, PCR products in the 200-500 bp range were cut out of the gel and cleaned up using the QIAquick gel extraction kit. For the original study's pipeline: Trimmomatic was used to clean the reads, FLASH was used to merge the reads into complete CDR3 sequences, and MiTCR was used to assign the reads to V(D)J germline segments. Clonal diversity was computed as the inverse Simpson's index with VDJtools. A read counted as productive if the sequence was in-frame and lacked a premature stop codon. Using fastp trimming at Q25 and MiXCR clonotype assembly, TCRdb reanalyzed the public sequencing data and kept in-frame beta chains. Rows are unified per CDR3 protein, each entry keeping the most common DNA and genes. Here the V and J calls rest on TCRdb's processing, not on the authors' analysis. The sample table records nearly 50,000 distinct CDR3 sequences; roughly 60% of these occur just once. The top ten clones comprise approximately 28% of the sample.

In regard to this clonotype: Its antigen is not yet known. It is likely a read error, because the conserved phenylalanine at the end of the CDR3 is missing.

RNA was extracted from bulk unsorted tissue and checked for quality with a NanoDrop ND-1000 and an Agilent 2100. The normal lung samples consisted of distant non-tumor tissue collected more than 3 cm from the tumor edge. The donors were newly diagnosed lung cancer patients admitted for thoracic surgery in China from August to November 2014 who had not received prior chemotherapy. Anyone who had undergone radiotherapy or chemotherapy before, or who had another cancer at the same time, was left out of the study. Surgical tissue pieces of roughly 1-2 cm3 were preserved in RNAlater solution and stored at -80 °C until use.

The sample comprised distant non-tumor lung tissue. The chain is made from TRBV6-5 and TRBJ2-7; the central 10 bases match TRBD1. The source of this sequence is a woman in her 70s with non-small cell lung cancer. The CDR3 reads as follows: CASSTGTGAYEQYL. The DNA reads TGTGCCAGCAGTACCGGGACAGGGGCTTACGAGCAGTACCTC.